The text below deals with one T cell receptor beta chain. Its cognate antigen is unknown. These data belong to a study of cytomegalovirus exposure and HLA in healthy donors. Broader study findings: It was approximately 150 TCR beta chains that were listed as cytomegalovirus-associated.

Some clones are missing from TCRdb's copy, which holds only in-frame ones; the method was immunoSEQ multiplex PCR. The sample lists about 220,000 clones; approximately 90% were seen once. Sequenced sample: PBMCs. This receptor was identified in a woman younger than 35 in good health and CMV-seronegative.

CDR3 region: CASASRDTAYNEQFF. Written as DNA, the CDR3 is TGTGCCAGCGCCTCCCGGGACACTGCCTACAATGAGCAGTTCTTC. The J gene is TRBJ2-1, the V gene TRBV27; D is perhaps TRBD1 (6 bases). Germline CDR1 reads MNHEY; CDR2 reads SMNVEV (reference sequence). The CDR3 loop spans 15 amino acids. The V end lost 8 bases, the J end lost 2 bases, and 16 bases lay between the germline ends.